Below are 17 T cell receptor beta chains sequenced from a single sample in a study of tissue T cells after allogeneic stem cell transplantation. This table comes from immunoSEQ multiplex PCR, and its TCRdb copy is limited to in-frame clones, with some not included. The sample has about 17,000 clones, 55% to 75% seen once. The sequenced material came from spleen. The receptors come from a female BALB/c mouse in good health. For this mouse line, the MHC haplotype is H2-d.

Comment on this clone: The gene names given are mouse names. The read falls 1 residue short of the CDR3 end, and the missing part is taken from the germline J gene. Other DNA sequences in this specimen translate into the identical CDR3. The chain recombines TRBV13-1 with TRBJ1-6; a possible D gene is TRBD1 (5 bases). Being an ORF, TRBJ1-6 has a function that is uncertain. The CDR3 runs 15 residues. Trimming took off 5 bases at V and 7 bases at J, with 16 bases between the two ends. Per the germline V gene, CDR1 is NSHNY and CDR2 is SYGAGN. The sequenced part of the CDR3 DNA is TGTGCCAGCAGAGGGACGGGGGTGGTGAATTCGCCCCTCTAC. Translation: CASRGTGVVNSPLY. From start to end, the CDR3 is CASRGTGVVNSPLYF.

Note on this clone: Gene names and germline match the mouse. Sequencing ends 1 residue short of the CDR3 end; the germline J gene provides the rest. The J gene is TRBJ2-3, the V gene TRBV1; D call uncertain. In germline, CDR1 is NSQYPW, CDR2 LRSPGD (reference sequence). This CDR3 is built from 13 residues. V gave up 4 bases and J gave up 0 bases, with 5 bases separating them. The DNA read from the CDR3 is TGCACCTGCAGTGAAACTAGTGCAGAAACGCTGTAT. Its protein product is CTCSETSAETLY. The CDR3, in full, reads CTCSETSAETLYF.

Points on this clone: The gene names here belong to mouse. Coverage ceases 1 residue before the CDR3 finishes, and the germline J gene fills in the end. The rearrangement uses TRBV31 and TRBJ1-3; unclear D gene. The CDR3 covers 13 residues. Trimming took off 2 bases at V and 1 base at J, with 6 bases between the two ends. Germline values: CDR1 GKSSPN, CDR2 SITVG. Partial CDR3 DNA: TGTGCCTGGAGTACGGGGTCTGGAAATACGCTCTAT. It specifies CAWSTGSGNTLY. Given in full, the CDR3 is CAWSTGSGNTLYF. Looking up the rest from reference TRBV31 and TRBJ1-3 gives the full variable domain: AQTIHQWPVAEIKAVGSPLSLGCTIKGKSSPNLYWYWQATGGTLQQLFYSITVGQVESVVQLNLSASRPKDDQFILSTEKLLLSHSGFYLCAWSTGSGNTLYFGEGSRLIVV.

Turning to this clone: Each gene name is a mouse one. The read is 1 residue too short to cover the CDR3 end, so that end is filled in from the germline J gene. V gene TRBV13-2 combines with J gene TRBJ1-3; 11 bases are a match to TRBD1. The germline CDR1 and CDR2 sequences are NNHNN and SYGAGS (reference sequence). The junction had 3 bases not matched to a gene; V was cut back by 0 bases and J by 1 base. The length of the CDR3 is 17 residues. CDR3 protein: CASGDARTGGSGNTLYF. CDR3 bases read: TGTGCCAGCGGTGATGCGAGGACAGGGGGCTCTGGAAATACGCTCTAT.

Of note for this clone: Gene names refer to mouse genes. The CDR3 is cut off 1 residue early in the read; its end comes from the germline J gene. The chain links TRBV1 to TRBJ2-4; 9 nucleotides agree with TRBD2. Germline assignment: CDR1 NSQYPW and CDR2 LRSPGD (reference sequence). Trimming took 0 bases from V and 5 from J; bases not matched to a gene: 3. The CDR3 extends over 15 amino acids. The CDR3 spells CTCSADNWGANTLYF. CDR3 DNA, as far as it was read: TGCACCTGCAGTGCAGATAACTGGGGGGCAAACACCTTGTAC.

Turning to this clone: Gene names are mouse gene names. The read terminates 1 residue ahead of where the CDR3 ends, so the germline J gene completes it. The chain has TRBV29 and TRBJ2-7, with 10 bases identical to TRBD2. In germline, CDR1 is MSHET, CDR2 SYDVDS. The CDR3 is 15 amino acids. Losses at the gene ends were 5 bases for V and 4 bases for J; bases not matched to a gene: 8. The CDR3 loop reads CASSPSGTGVYEQYF. The sequenced CDR3 bases are TGTGCTAGCAGTCCTTCCGGGACTGGGGTATATGAACAGTAC.

Turning to this clone: Gene labels here are mouse ones. The read stops 1 residue short of the end of the CDR3; the missing end is completed from the germline J gene. The rearrangement joins TRBV17 to TRBJ2-3; maybe TRBD2 (6 bases). The germline CDR1 and CDR2 sequences are MNHDT and YYDKIL. The CDR3 runs to 14 residues. V was pared by 4 bases and J by 0 bases, with 8 bases between. The CDR3 here is CASSIGGSAETLYF. The CDR3 bases that were read are TGTGCTAGCAGTATTGGGGGTAGTGCAGAAACGCTGTAT.

As for this clone: Gene names and germline match the mouse. CDR3 residues: CASSFRNSDYTF. The part of the CDR3 DNA that was read is TGTGCCAGCAGCTTCAGGAACTCCGACTACACC. J is TRBJ1-2 and V is TRBV4; D gene unclear. Read coverage stops 1 residue before the CDR3 terminus; the germline J gene supplies the remainder. This CDR3 spans 12 amino acids. CDR1 and CDR2 (germline): LGHDT, YNNKQL (reference sequence). Deletions cut 4 bases from V and 2 bases from J, with 5 bases between.

As for this clone: Gene labels here are mouse ones. The read is 1 residue too short to cover the CDR3 end, so that end is filled in from the germline J gene. The rearrangement joins TRBV31 to TRBJ1-1, with 7 positions matching TRBD1. CDR3 length equals 10 residues. V dropped 5 bases and J dropped 7; count of bases not matched to a gene: 1. Germline V CDR1 and CDR2: GKSSPN, SITVG. This CDR3 is CAWGDREVFF. CDR3 bases read: TGTGCCTGGGGGGACAGAGAAGTCTTC.

Comment on this clone: These gene names are mouse names. The CDR3 extends 1 residue past the end of the read, so its final part is completed from the germline J gene. This chain links TRBV13-2 with TRBJ2-5, with D possibly called TRBD1 or TRBD2 (6 bases each). With 0 bases removed from V and 6 bases from J, the gap between germline ends came to 8 bases. The CDR3 spans 13 residues. Germline V lookup: CDR1 NNHNN, CDR2 SYGAGS (reference sequence). CDR3 DNA (partial): TGTGCCAGCGGTGATGCGGGGGCGGACACCCAGTAC. This encodes CASGDAGADTQY. The CDR3, in full, reads CASGDAGADTQYF.

This clone appeared a single time. Genes and germline are mouse. Read sequence stops 1 residue before the CDR3 end, and the germline J gene provides the missing end. This chain links TRBV13-1 with TRBJ1-3; maybe TRBD1 (5 bases). The ends were cut back, 0 bases at V and 0 bases at J, with 10 bases in the middle. The CDR3 runs to 16 residues. The germline V gene encodes CDR1 NSHNY and CDR2 SYGAGN. The sequenced CDR3 bases are TGTGCCAGCAGTGATGAGGGGAGATATTCTGGAAATACGCTCTAT. As protein: CASSDEGRYSGNTLY. The CDR3 reads in full as CASSDEGRYSGNTLYF.

On this clone: Mouse gene names apply. The DNA ends 1 residue before the CDR3 does, and the rest of the CDR3 is filled in from the germline J gene. This sequence joins TRBV3 and TRBJ2-7, with a tentative D call TRBD2 (6 bases). This CDR3 is 15 amino acids long. Trimming took 5 bases from V and 0 from J, leaving 14 bases between them. Per germline, CDR1 SNHLY and CDR2 FYNGKV (reference sequence). The CDR3 loop reads CASSLTGSSSYEQYF. CDR3 DNA (partial): TGTGCCAGCAGCCTCACTGGGTCGAGCTCCTATGAACAGTAC.

Note on this clone: Gene names follow the mouse nomenclature. CDR3: CASSIGDKTEVFF. The DNA read from the CDR3 is TGTGCCAGCAGTATTGGGGATAAGACAGAAGTCTTC. This chain connects TRBV19 to TRBJ1-1; no reliable D call. Sequencing ends 1 residue short of the CDR3 end; the germline J gene provides the rest. V dropped 2 bases and J dropped 5 bases, with 10 bases sitting between them. The CDR3 sequence is 13 residues long. The germline V gene encodes CDR1 FNHDT and CDR2 SITEND (reference sequence). The full variable domain, its missing parts supplied by reference TRBV19 and TRBJ1-1, is GGIITQTPKFLIGQEGQKLTLKCQQNFNHDTMYWYRQDSGKGLRLIYYSITENDLQKGDLSEGYDASREKKSSFSLTVTSAQKNEMAVFLCASSIGDKTEVFFGKGTRLTVV.

Details on this clone: The germline and genes are mouse ones. The CDR3 end falls 1 residue outside the read, so it is completed with the germline J gene. The chain employs TRBV13-3 and TRBJ2-5; 7 nucleotides align to TRBD2. CDR1 is NNHDY, CDR2 SYVADS, per germline. The ends lost 1 base at V and 4 bases at J; junction bases unmatched: 3. This CDR3 contains 14 residues. The sequenced part of the CDR3 DNA is TGTGCCAGCAGTGATTTGGGGGGAGAAGACACCCAGTAC. Its translation: CASSDLGGEDTQY. The full CDR3 protein reads CASSDLGGEDTQYF. Filled out from reference TRBV13-3 and TRBJ2-5, the complete variable domain reads EAAVTQSPRSKVAVTGGKVTLSCHQTNNHDYMYWYRQDTGHGLRLIHYSYVADSTEKGDIPDGYKASRPSQENFSLILELASLSQTAVYFCASSDLGGEDTQYFGPGTRLLVL.

On this clone itself: Mouse gene names apply. The observed sequence ends 1 residue before the CDR3 terminus, with the missing tail filled in from the germline J gene. The gene calls are TRBV13-2 and TRBJ2-3; 9 bases align to TRBD2. Unmatched junction bases numbered 5, after V lost 3 bases and J lost 3 bases. This CDR3 has 15 residues. From germline, CDR1 is NNHNN and CDR2 SYGAGS (reference sequence). CDR3 DNA (partial): TGTGCCAGCGGTGTGGGGGGGCGCTGGGCAGAAACGCTGTAT. Translating it yields CASGVGGRWAETLY. The full CDR3 protein reads CASGVGGRWAETLYF.

To note about this clone: Genes and germline come from the mouse. The CDR3 extends 1 residue past the end of the read, so its final part is completed from the germline J gene. The chain carries TRBV29 and TRBJ2-7; 10 nucleotides align to TRBD1. Losses at the gene ends were 4 bases for V and 5 bases for J; bases not matched to a gene: 5. Germline CDR1 MSHET, CDR2 SYDVDS. The CDR3 contains 14 residues. Here the CDR3 reads CASSSGTGDHEQYF. CDR3 DNA (partial): TGTGCTAGCAGTTCCGGGACAGGGGACCATGAACAGTAC.

Note on this clone: Genes and germline come from the mouse. The observed sequence ends 1 residue before the CDR3 terminus, with the missing tail filled in from the germline J gene. The V and J genes are TRBV14 and TRBJ2-2, with TRBD2 matching over 11 bases. After removal of 7 bases from V and 2 bases from J, the junction contained 4 bases not matched to a gene. Per germline, CDR1 SGHDT and CDR2 FRDEAV. The CDR3 has 15 amino acids. Partial CDR3 DNA: TGTGCCAGCGCCCGGGACTGGGGGAACACCGGGCAGCTCTAC. It specifies CASARDWGNTGQLY. The CDR3, in full, reads CASARDWGNTGQLYF.